Listed below are T cell receptor beta chains from one sample, sequenced in a study of shared clonotypes between healthy human individuals. The protocol was immunoSEQ multiplex PCR, while the TCRdb copy is restricted to in-frame clones and leaves out a portion. The table shows some 360,000 clones, with roughly 80% occurring only once. The sequencing input was memory CD4+ T cells sorted from blood. These receptors were obtained from a man aged 25-45 years in good health. Both conserved end residues are part of each CDR3. The D gene is left open where the match is weak. Clone size, where shown, is once, few, many, or a class for clones that have expanded.

D,V,size,J,CDR3,DNA
TRBD1,TRBV6-1,-,TRBJ1-1,CASSQGQAQAFF,TGTGCCAGCAGTCAGGGACAGGCCCAAGCTTTCTTT
-,TRBV29-1,-,TRBJ1-2,CSVEWGILHYGYTF,TGCAGCGTTGAGTGGGGGATCCTCCACTATGGCTACACCTTC
-,TRBV7-2,-,TRBJ1-1,CASGLYTGWAGSEAFF,TGTGCCAGTGGGCTATACACTGGCTGGGCAGGGAGTGAAGCTTTCTTT
TRBD1,TRBV5-6,-,TRBJ2-1,CASSLDRGSYNEQFF,TGTGCCAGCAGCTTGGACAGGGGGAGCTACAATGAGCAGTTCTTC
TRBD2,TRBV4-3,-,TRBJ2-1,CASSRLPTSGASYNEQFF,TGCGCCAGCAGCCGGCTTCCGACTAGCGGGGCCTCCTACAATGAGCAGTTCTTC
-,TRBV7-6,-,TRBJ2-3,CASSSTRGGDTQYF,TGTGCCAGCAGCTCCACCCGGGGCGGAGATACGCAGTATTTT
-,TRBV11-2,-,TRBJ1-1,CASSLGATEAFF,TGTGCCAGCAGCTTAGGTGCGACTGAAGCTTTCTTT
TRBD1,TRBV28,-,TRBJ2-7,CASSPGQAIYEQYF,TGTGCCAGCAGCCCTGGACAGGCCATCTACGAGCAGTACTTC
TRBD2,TRBV7-9,-,TRBJ2-1,CASSLIAGWNEQFF,TGTGCCAGCAGCTTAATAGCGGGATGGAATGAGCAGTTCTTC
-,TRBV19,-,TRBJ1-3,CASSVDSDMIGNTIYF,TGTGCCAGTAGTGTCGACTCGGACATGATTGGAAACACCATATATTTT
-,TRBV7-8,-,TRBJ1-5,CASSLSTGRDQPQHF,TGTGCCAGCAGCTTATCGACCGGTAGGGATCAGCCCCAGCATTTT
-,TRBV11-2,medium-sized,TRBJ1-5,CASSLGSGNQPQHF,TGTGCCAGCAGCCTGGGATCGGGTAATCAGCCCCAGCATTTT
TRBD1,TRBV19,-,TRBJ2-4,CASSLQPGTGGRLIQYF,TGTGCCAGTAGCCTACAGCCGGGGACAGGGGGCCGGCTCATTCAGTACTTC
-,TRBV6-1,once,TRBJ2-3,CASSETGWGVVATDTQYF,TGTGCCAGCAGTGAAACAGGTTGGGGGGTGGTGGCCACAGATACGCAGTATTTT
TRBD1,TRBV5-1,-,TRBJ1-2,CASATGTGTGKGYTF,TGCGCCTCCGCCACCGGGACCGGGACAGGGAAAGGCTACACCTTC
-,TRBV6-1,-,TRBJ1-5,CASSELGDNQPQHF,TGTGCCAGCAGTGAATTGGGGGACAATCAGCCCCAGCATTTT
-,TRBV6-1,-,TRBJ2-7,CASSGPVGGSYEQYF,TGTGCCAGCAGTGGGCCTGTAGGGGGCTCCTACGAGCAGTACTTC
-,TRBV5-4,-,TRBJ2-1,CASSETGDSYNEQFF,TGTGCCAGCAGCGAAACAGGAGACTCCTACAATGAGCAGTTCTTC
-,TRBV6-1,once,TRBJ1-1,CASSWTVNTEAFF,TGTGCCAGCAGTTGGACAGTGAACACTGAAGCTTTCTTT
-,TRBV7-8,-,TRBJ1-1,CASSSRGINTEAFF,TGTGCCAGCAGCTCGAGGGGGATCAACACTGAAGCTTTCTTT